This T cell receptor (beta chain) originates from a study of beta chain features in type 1 diabetes. Study findings and constraints: The study notes PCR might favor shorter templates equally in patients and controls. Patients' naive, central memory and regulatory TCRB repertoires appeared more alike than those of healthy donors. Type 1 diabetes patients had TCRB CDR3s that were shorter (moderately but significantly so) in all four CD4+ subsets.

Germline values: CDR1 ENHRY, CDR2 SYGVKD. Trimming at V came to 1 base and at J to 8 bases, leaving 14 bases not matched to a gene. The CDR3 is 17 amino acids. This clone was detected a few times. Its target is not known. The investigators reverse transcribed all of the isolated RNA, so they sequenced expressed TCRB transcripts. The table came from immunoSEQ multiplex PCR; TCRdb's copy has only in-frame clones and leaves some out. Among more than 300,000 clones, 9.6% were seen once, and the ten largest hold roughly 0.54%. The J gene is TRBJ2-1, the V gene TRBV10-3; TRBD2 matches 7 bases. The sequence was collected from a man in his thirties or forties with type 1 diabetes. Sequenced input: central memory CD4+ T cells from blood. This CDR3 reads CAISEFSIGRSGDEQFF. The CDR3 DNA reads TGTGCCATCAGTGAGTTTTCTATCGGGAGGTCGGGGGATGAGCAGTTCTTC.